This TCR beta chain came from a study of T cell repertoires in cytomegalovirus infection. Across the whole study: Indications came from public TCR beta signatures; they pointed to CMV infection and to a matching HLA type.

This clonotype was observed a few times. What it binds is not known. This CDR3 has 13 amino acids. Germline values: CDR1 MNHEY, CDR2 SVGEGT. The V end was cut by 10 bases, the J end by 2 bases, with 12 bases between. TCRdb re-derived calls from the reads in MiXCR, one entry per CDR3 protein. This sample has 200,000 to 300,000 distinct CDR3 sequences, with 8% to 9.5% found just once. Study-wide points: CMV-specific HLA-C-restricted TCR beta clonotypes dominated the ex vivo response.

This clonotype originated in a human donor in good health (CMV status not recorded). Some clones in this sample may be carry-over from other donors' samples. The material sequenced was PBMCs. This chain links TRBV6-2 or TRBV6-3 with TRBJ2-1; D ambiguous. The CDR3 sequence: CATQDRTYNEQFF. The CDR3 DNA is TGTGCCACTCAAGATAGGACCTACAATGAGCAGTTCTTC.